The T cell receptor beta chain under discussion was sequenced for a study of blood T cell repertoires in COVID-19. Study-wide context: Sites across the United States, Italy and Spain contributed samples from acute and convalescent COVID-19.

Per germline, CDR1 SGHVS and CDR2 FQNEAQ. Trimming at V came to 1 base and at J to 8 bases, leaving 13 bases not matched to a gene. The CDR3 contains 17 residues. Generated by immunoSEQ multiplex PCR, the TCRdb table keeps only in-frame clones and is missing some. Among a few hundred thousand clones listed, 89% were seen once. The sequence derives from a man aged 35 to 55 with acute or convalescent COVID-19. The J gene is TRBJ1-4, the V gene TRBV7-8, with 7 nucleotides matching TRBD1. The specimen sequenced was peripheral blood. In nucleotides, the CDR3 is TGTGCCAGCAGCTTAGATTACCGACCCACCAGGGGGGAAAAACTGTTTTTT. It yields the protein CASSLDYRPTRGEKLFF.